These 18 T cell receptor beta chains came from one sample sequenced in a study of CD8 T cells in Susac syndrome. RNA totalling about 0.45 to 1 ug underwent reverse transcription with random hexamers. TCRdb ran MiXCR on the immunoSEQ multiplex PCR reads and lists one entry per CDR3 protein. The data hold about 400,000 distinct CDR3 sequences, with around 83% observed a single time. The sequenced sample was CD8+ T cells from PBMCs. These receptors were taken from a human donor with multiple sclerosis.

This sequence joins TRBV27 and TRBJ1-1; D unresolved. Trimming left V 1 base short and J 0 bases short, with 6 bases between. CDR3 length equals 14 residues. Germline CDR1 is MNHEY and CDR2 is SMNVEV (reference sequence). The CDR3 reads CASSLWNMNTEAFF. The CDR3 DNA is TGTGCCAGCAGTTTATGGAACATGAACACTGAAGCTTTCTTT.

The chain combines TRBV7-9 with TRBJ2-1; D may match TRBD1 or TRBD2 (6 bases each). The CDR3 totals 14 residues. CDR1 and CDR2 (germline): SEHNR, FQNEAQ (reference sequence). The V end lost 5 bases, the J end lost 10 bases, and 18 bases lay between the germline ends. This CDR3 is CASSPPGGLGEQFF. DNA for the CDR3: TGTGCCAGCAGCCCCCCCGGGGGCCTGGGGGAGCAGTTCTTC.

The chain carries TRBV19 and TRBJ2-7; D may be TRBD2 (7 bases). CDR3 length: 16 amino acids. In germline, CDR1 is LNHDA, CDR2 SQIVND (reference sequence). Trimming cost V 2 bases and J 0 bases, with 14 bases left between them. CDR3 nucleotide sequence: TGTGCCAGTAGTATACTCGGCGGGGGACACTCCTACGAGCAGTACTTC. This gives the protein CASSILGGGHSYEQYF. The full variable domain, its missing parts supplied by reference TRBV19 and TRBJ2-7, is DGGITQSPKYLFRKEGQNVTLSCEQNLNHDAMYWYRQDPGQGLRLIYYSQIVNDFQKGDIAEGYSVSREKKESFPLTVTSAQKNPTAFYLCASSILGGGHSYEQYFGPGTRLTVT.

The chain is built from TRBV6-5 and TRBJ2-2, with TRBD2 matching 14 bases. Trimming took 2 bases from V and 3 from J; bases not matched to a gene: 11. The length of the CDR3 is 20 residues. Germline assignment: CDR1 MNHEY and CDR2 SVGAGI. This chain's CDR3 is CASSYPRLAGGPLDTGELFF. CDR3 sequence (DNA): TGTGCCAGCAGTTACCCCCGACTAGCGGGAGGGCCTTTAGACACCGGGGAGCTGTTTTTT.

The genes are TRBV20-1 and TRBJ2-4; no clear D. This CDR3 comprises 13 residues. CDR1 DFQATT and CDR2 SNEGSKA come from the germline V gene (reference sequence). V shed 6 bases and J shed 0 bases, with 9 bases lying between them. The CDR3 is CSAASIAKNIQYF. The CDR3 DNA reads TGCAGTGCCGCGAGCATAGCCAAAAACATTCAGTACTTC.

The chain has TRBV5-1 and TRBJ2-2; D remains ambiguous. There are 17 residues in the CDR3. Germline CDR1 and CDR2: SGHRS and YFSETQ. V was clipped by 4 bases and J by 0 bases, with 16 bases between them. CDR3 amino acids: CASSPYAPNANTGELFF. In DNA, the CDR3 is TGCGCCAGCAGCCCGTACGCTCCCAATGCGAACACCGGGGAGCTGTTTTTT.

The CDR3 reads CSAESGTESLNEKLFF. In DNA form, the CDR3 reads TGCAGTGCCGAGTCCGGGACAGAGTCCTTGAATGAAAAACTGTTTTTT. J is TRBJ1-4 and V is TRBV20-1, with TRBD1 matching 7 bases. The germline gives CDR1 DFQATT, CDR2 SNEGSKA (reference sequence). The CDR3 runs 16 residues. V shed 6 bases, J shed 5 bases, and the junction held 15 bases outside the gene matches.

The chain recombines TRBV24-1 with TRBJ1-3; no definite D call. The CDR3 is 11 residues long. Germline CDR1 and CDR2: KGHDR and SFDVKD. Trimming removed 4 bases from V and 4 bases from J, with 1 base in between. The CDR3 sequence: CATSDGNTIYF. The CDR3 nucleotides read TGTGCCACCAGTGACGGAAACACCATATATTTT.

The chain carries TRBV10-3 and TRBJ2-1; D may match TRBD1 or TRBD2 (5 bases each). Germline loops: CDR1 ENHRY, CDR2 SYGVKD. The CDR3 sequence is 16 residues long. V was cut by 4 bases and J by 4 bases, with 17 bases left in between. Here the CDR3 reads CAISGGGGNEYNEQFF. Written as DNA, the CDR3 is TGTGCCATCAGTGGAGGTGGGGGTAACGAATACAATGAGCAGTTCTTC.

This sequence joins TRBV9 and TRBJ2-2; no clear D. The CDR3 spans 16 residues. In germline, CDR1 is SGDLS, CDR2 YYNGEE. Trimming shortened V by 2 bases and J by 7 bases, and 18 bases separated the two germline ends. The CDR3 DNA follows: TGTGCCAGCAGCGTCATCGACCACAAGGGTAGCGGGGAGCTGTTTTTT. Protein: CASSVIDHKGSGELFF.

The chain is built from TRBV5-1 and TRBJ2-7, with D perhaps TRBD1 (7 bases). The CDR3 contains 13 residues. Trimming pared 2 bases from V and 3 bases from J, leaving 9 bases between. Germline CDR1 SGHRS, CDR2 YFSETQ. CDR3 region: CASSFRGDYEQYF. DNA for the CDR3: TGCGCCAGCAGCTTCAGGGGGGACTACGAGCAGTACTTC.

This chain uses TRBV19 with TRBJ2-1, with D tentatively TRBD2 (6 bases). Germline CDR1 LNHDA, CDR2 SQIVND (reference sequence). This CDR3 spans 16 amino acids. V was cut by 0 bases and J by 0 bases, with 9 bases left in between. CDR3 in DNA: TGTGCCAGTAGTATAGATGTCGGGAGCTCCTACAATGAGCAGTTCTTC. Amino acids: CASSIDVGSSYNEQFF.

The chain joins TRBV6-5 to TRBJ2-5; the match to TRBD1 covers 7 bases. The CDR3 sequence is 14 residues long. Germline CDR1 MNHEY, CDR2 SVGAGI. The junction had 9 bases not matched to a gene; V was cut back by 6 bases and J by 5 bases. CDR3 in DNA: TGTGCCAGCAGCCTCACAGGGGTGGCGGAGACCCAGTACTTC. Translation gives CASSLTGVAETQYF.

This clonotype occurred a few times. The chain employs TRBV14 and TRBJ2-7; D is perhaps TRBD1 (6 bases). This CDR3 spans 14 amino acids. Deletions cut 1 base from V and 3 bases from J, with 10 bases between. The germline CDR1 and CDR2 sequences are SGHDN and FVKESK. Here the CDR3 DNA reads TGTGCCAGCAGCCAAGCGCCAGGGGACTACGAGCAGTACTTC. This encodes CASSQAPGDYEQYF.

CDR3 sequence: CASSQESRRTSNYGYTF. The CDR3 nucleotides read TGTGCCAGCAGCCAAGAATCCCGGCGCACCTCTAACTATGGCTACACCTTC. The rearrangement uses TRBV4-2 and TRBJ1-2, with D unresolved. There are 17 residues in the CDR3. The germline V and J ends were trimmed by 0 bases and 0 bases, with 14 bases remaining between them. Per germline, CDR1 LGHNA and CDR2 YNFKEQ.

V gene TRBV24-1 combines with J gene TRBJ2-1; 10 bases line up with TRBD2. Germline assignment: CDR1 KGHDR and CDR2 SFDVKD. V lost 3 bases and J lost 8; bases outside the gene matches: 9. This CDR3 is built from 16 residues. CDR3 DNA: TGTGCCACCAGTGATAGAGCGGGAGGGTCTCATGATGAGCAGTTCTTC. Amino acids: CATSDRAGGSHDEQFF.

V usage is TRBV7-9 and J usage is TRBJ2-3; D gene ambiguous. CDR1 is SEHNR and CDR2 is FQNEAQ in the germline V gene (reference sequence). V lost 5 bases to trimming and J lost 5 bases, with 11 bases between them. The CDR3 totals 13 residues. CDR3 nucleotide sequence: TGTGCCAGCAGCCCCCCTAGTGAAGATACGCAGTATTTT. This encodes CASSPPSEDTQYF.

V usage is TRBV21-1 and J usage is TRBJ2-7; the DNA was not compared with TRBD1, the D call given in the table. TRBV21-1 is annotated as a pseudogene. The CDR3 spans 16 residues. This CDR3 is CASSKGCGTGTYEQYF. In DNA form, the CDR3 reads TGTGCCAGCAGCAAAGGGTGCGGGACAGGGACGTACGAGCAGTACTTC.